The present TCR beta chain was sequenced within a study of early T cells in non-severe SARS-CoV-2 infection. TCRdb re-called the 5' RACE reads through MiXCR, storing one row per CDR3 protein. Of tens of thousands of distinct CDR3 sequences in the sample, about 12% were seen once. Trimming removed 10 bases from V and 9 bases from J; junction bases left unmatched: 19. The CDR3 contains 17 residues. The V gene's germline CDR1 is MNHNS and CDR2 SASEGT. This clonotype was counted many times. The TCR originated in an adult who was a healthcare worker with PCR-confirmed SARS-CoV-2 infection or an uninfected control (not recorded which). This chain links TRBV6-1 with TRBJ2-4, with TRBD2 matching over 12 bases. The sequenced material came from whole blood. The CDR3 spells CATYSLWTSGARGIQYF. The CDR3 DNA follows: TGTGCCACTTACAGCCTCTGGACTAGCGGGGCCAGGGGCATTCAGTACTTC.